These T cell receptor beta chains were read from a single sample in a study of blood T cell repertoires in COVID-19. Some clones are missing from TCRdb's copy, which holds only in-frame ones; the method was immunoSEQ multiplex PCR. The table lists some 260,000 clones, roughly 87% of them singletons. The source material was peripheral blood. These receptors were collected from a human donor in a cohort sampled during active COVID-19. Both conserved end residues are part of each CDR3. A D gene is named only where the DNA matches it firmly. Clone size is stated in some rows and not others, as once, few, many or a class when expanded.

J | size | V | D | DNA | CDR3
TRBJ2-5 | . | TRBV6-5 | TRBD2 | TGTGCCAGCAGTTCTAGACTAGCTGGAACCCAGTACTTC | CASSSRLAGTQYF
TRBJ2-5 | once | TRBV4-2 | . | TGTGCCAGCAGCCAAGAGTGGGACTCCCAAGAGACCCAGTACTTC | CASSQEWDSQETQYF
TRBJ1-2 | . | TRBV15 | . | TGTGCCACCAGCAGAGATCTGGCAGCAGGTCGGACACTCTATGGCTACACCTTC | CATSRDLAAGRTLYGYTF
TRBJ1-4 | . | TRBV5-1 | . | TGCGCCAGTCGGCGGGGGGCCCAGGGTAATGAAAAACTGTTTTTT | CASRRGAQGNEKLFF
TRBJ1-1 | . | TRBV5-4 | . | TGTGCCAGCAGCTGGCAAACCATGAACACTGAAGCTTTCTTT | CASSWQTMNTEAFF
TRBJ1-2 | . | TRBV6-5 | TRBD1 | TGTGCCAGCACACGATCGTGGCCAGGGGGCTATGGCTACACCTTC | CASTRSWPGGYGYTF
TRBJ2-7 | . | TRBV11-2 | TRBD2 | TGTGCCAGCAGCTCAACCGAGGCGGGAGTGGTCTACGAGCAGTACTTC | CASSSTEAGVVYEQYF
TRBJ2-7 | . | TRBV20-1 | . | TGCAGTGCTAGTCGCCGGGGGTTCACCTACGAGCAGTACTTC | CSASRRGFTYEQYF
TRBJ1-2 | . | TRBV7-8 | . | TGTGCCAGCAGCCCTCGGACGGATCCAGGGGGCTACACCTTC | CASSPRTDPGGYTF
TRBJ1-2 | . | TRBV19 | . | TGTGCCAGTAGTATTACAGGGAGCTATGGCTACACCTTC | CASSITGSYGYTF
TRBJ2-3 | once | TRBV4-3 | TRBD2 | TGCGCCAGCAGCCAAGATCTATGGGAAATAGCGGGGGAAACAGATACGCAGTATTTT | CASSQDLWEIAGETDTQYF
TRBJ1-1 | . | TRBV6-5 | . | TGTGCCAGCAGCTCGTGGGAGAGCAACACTGAAGCTTTCTTT | CASSSWESNTEAFF
TRBJ2-2 | . | TRBV29-1 | . | TGCAGCGTGAGGTCTGGGACCGGGGAGCTGTTTTTT | CSVRSGTGELFF
TRBJ2-7 | . | TRBV6-5 | TRBD1 | TGTGCCAGCAGTTACTTAGGGGACAGTTCCTACGAGCAGTACTTC | CASSYLGDSSYEQYF
TRBJ2-3 | . | TRBV5-6 | TRBD2 | TGTGCCAGCAGCTTGGAACTAGCGGGGGTCACAGATACGCAGTATTTT | CASSLELAGVTDTQYF
TRBJ1-1 | . | TRBV19 | . | TGTGCCAGTAGTATCGGTAGGGGCACTGAAGCTTTCTTT | CASSIGRGTEAFF
TRBJ2-7 | . | TRBV6-2/TRBV6-3 | TRBD2 | TGTGCCAGCAGTTACGGGACTAGTCGGCGGGAGCAGTACTTC | CASSYGTSRREQYF
TRBJ1-3 | . | TRBV23-1 | . | TGCGCCAGCAGTCAATCGAAGGGGTACGAGACGACTGGAAACACCATATATTTT | CASSQSKGYETTGNTIYF
TRBJ1-5 | . | TRBV7-8 | . | TGTGCCAGCAGCTTGACTGAACAGGGAAACAATCAGCCCCAGCATTTT | CASSLTEQGNNQPQHF
TRBJ1-1 | . | TRBV5-1 | TRBD1 | TGCGCCAGCAAAAAGGACGGACAGGGGGCTTTCTTT | CASKKDGQGAFF
TRBJ1-6 | . | TRBV6-4 | TRBD1 | TGTGCCAGCAGCCCTACAGGGGGCAGGTCACCCCTCCACTTT | CASSPTGGRSPLHF
TRBJ1-5 | once | TRBV30 | . | TGTGCCTCTTCTGGTCCGGGGAAAGGCAGCAATCAGCCCCAGCATTTT | CASSGPGKGSNQPQHF
TRBJ2-6 | . | TRBV6-5 | . | TGTGCCAGCACCCGCGCCGGGGCCAACGTCCTGACTTTC | CASTRAGANVLTF
TRBJ2-1 | . | TRBV7-9 | TRBD2 | TGTGCCAGCAGCCAAATTGTAGGACTAGCGGGAGGGTACAATGAGCAGTTCTTC | CASSQIVGLAGGYNEQFF
TRBJ2-3 | . | TRBV3-1/TRBV3-2 | TRBD2 | TGTGCCAGCAGCCAAGATTCTAGCGGGGGAGATACGCAGTATTTT | CASSQDSSGGDTQYF
TRBJ2-7 | . | TRBV15 | . | TGTGCCAATCGGAGCTACGAGCAGTACTTC | CANRSYEQYF
TRBJ2-1 | few | TRBV24-1 | . | TGTGCCACCAGTGACTATGGACTCCTCAATGAGCAGTTCTTC | CATSDYGLLNEQFF
TRBJ1-1 | few | TRBV11-2 | . | TGTGCCAGCAGCGTGGACAGCGTGAACACTGAAGCTTTCTTT | CASSVDSVNTEAFF
TRBJ1-3 | . | TRBV14 | . | TGTGCCAGCAAAGGACAGCCCTCTGGAAACACCATATATTTT | CASKGQPSGNTIYF
TRBJ1-2 | . | TRBV7-9 | TRBD1 | TGTGCCAGCAGCTTATCGCTACCCCCAGACAGGGATTCTAACTATGGCTACACCTTC | CASSLSLPPDRDSNYGYTF
TRBJ2-5 | once | TRBV14 | TRBD1 | TGTGCCAGCAGCCAACTTCGGACAGGGGGAGCCCAGTACTTC | CASSQLRTGGAQYF
TRBJ1-2 | . | TRBV27 | . | TGTGCCAGCAGGGTTTTCGACAGCGACTATGGCTACACCTTC | CASRVFDSDYGYTF
TRBJ1-2 | . | TRBV15 | TRBD1 | TGTGCCACCAGCAGGGACAGGGGACTGTTAGGCTACACCTTC | CATSRDRGLLGYTF
TRBJ2-7 | . | TRBV28 | TRBD2 | TGTGCCAGCAGTGGGACTAGCGCCGAAAGCTCCTACGAGCAGTACTTC | CASSGTSAESSYEQYF
TRBJ1-1 | . | TRBV7-2 | . | TGTGCCAGCAGCTTAGGGACAGCTAACACTGAAGCTTTCTTT | CASSLGTANTEAFF
TRBJ2-7 | few | TRBV30 | . | TGTGCCTGGAGTTCGTCGTACGAGCAGTACTTC | CAWSSSYEQYF
TRBJ2-3 | . | TRBV24-1 | . | TGTGCCACCAGTGGCGGGAGGCCCAGGGGGAGGGATACGCAGTATTTT | CATSGGRPRGRDTQYF
TRBJ2-7 | . | TRBV7-2 | . | TGTGCCAGCAGCAAAGGGGGTACAGGGTATGTTTTCGAGCAGTACTTC | CASSKGGTGYVFEQYF
TRBJ2-7 | . | TRBV19 | . | TGTGCCAGTAGTAAAAGAGACAAACCCTACGAGCAGTACTTC | CASSKRDKPYEQYF
TRBJ1-1 | once | TRBV29-1 | TRBD1 | TGCAGCGTACGGGACAGGGGACACACTGAAGCTTTCTTT | CSVRDRGHTEAFF
TRBJ1-6 | few | TRBV5-1 | TRBD1 | TGCGCCAGCAGCTCCGGGACAGGACTTTCACCCCTCCACTTT | CASSSGTGLSPLHF
TRBJ2-7 | once | TRBV27 | . | TGTGCCAGCAGACGTTCCTACGTGCAGTACTTC | CASRRSYVQYF
TRBJ1-1 | . | TRBV6-2/TRBV6-3 | TRBD1 | TGTGCCAGCAGCCGATCCGGGACAGCCAACACTGAAGCTTTCTTT | CASSRSGTANTEAFF
TRBJ2-2 | few | TRBV9 | . | TGTGCCAGCAGCCTAGGGCCTCAGGGAGGGGAGCTGTTTTTT | CASSLGPQGGELFF
TRBJ2-1 | once | TRBV9 | . | TGTGCCAGCAGCGTAACCAGCGGGTCCTACAATGAGCAGTTCTTC | CASSVTSGSYNEQFF
TRBJ2-3 | . | TRBV19 | TRBD1 | TGTGCCAGTAGTATTTCCGGGACAGGGGGCAGGACAGATACGCAGTATTTT | CASSISGTGGRTDTQYF
TRBJ2-7 | . | TRBV18 | TRBD1 | TGTGCCAGCTCACCCGGGACAGAGTTGTACGAGCAGTACTTC | CASSPGTELYEQYF
TRBJ2-1 | . | TRBV6-5 | TRBD2 | TGTGCCTTACGCGGGGGCTACAATGAGCAGTTCTTC | CALRGGYNEQFF
TRBJ2-7 | . | TRBV9 | . | TGTGCCAGCAGCGTAGGCGGATCCTACGAGCAGTACTTC | CASSVGGSYEQYF
TRBJ2-3 | . | TRBV30 | . | TGTGCCTGGAATCCCGGAAGACTCGCAGATACGCAGTATTTT | CAWNPGRLADTQYF
TRBJ1-2 | . | TRBV7-8 | . | TGTGCCAGCAGCTTTGATGGGGGGGCGCCTAACTATGGCTACACCTTC | CASSFDGGAPNYGYTF